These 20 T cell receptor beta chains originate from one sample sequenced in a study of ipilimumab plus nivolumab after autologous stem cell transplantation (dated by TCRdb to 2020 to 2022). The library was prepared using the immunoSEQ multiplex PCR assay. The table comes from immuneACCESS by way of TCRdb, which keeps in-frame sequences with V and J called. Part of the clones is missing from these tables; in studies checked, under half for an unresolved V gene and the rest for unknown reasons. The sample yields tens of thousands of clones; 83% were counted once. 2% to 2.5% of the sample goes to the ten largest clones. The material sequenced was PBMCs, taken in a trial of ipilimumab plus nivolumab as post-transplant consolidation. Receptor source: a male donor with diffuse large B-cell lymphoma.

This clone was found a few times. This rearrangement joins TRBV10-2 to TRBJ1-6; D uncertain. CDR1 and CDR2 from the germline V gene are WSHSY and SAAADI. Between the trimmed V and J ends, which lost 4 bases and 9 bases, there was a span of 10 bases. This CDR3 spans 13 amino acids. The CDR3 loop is CASSGQTLSPLHF. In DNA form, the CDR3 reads TGCGCCAGCAGTGGGCAGACTCTTTCACCCCTCCACTTT.

Here the CDR3 DNA reads TGTGCCAGTAGGGCGTGGGGCGAAGCCGCCTTGGGCACAGATACGCAGTATTTT. This encodes CASRAWGEAALGTDTQYF. J is TRBJ2-3 and V is TRBV19; TRBD1 is a possible D gene (5 bases). Looked up from germline, CDR1 is LNHDA and CDR2 is SQIVND (reference sequence). The CDR3 runs to 18 residues. V gave up 6 bases and J gave up 1 base, with 23 bases separating them.

The CDR3 DNA follows: TGTGCCTGGAGTTTGACAGGGGATGGCTATGGCTACACCTTC. This codes for CAWSLTGDGYGYTF. The V and J genes are TRBV30 and TRBJ1-2; 8 nucleotides align to TRBD1. V dropped 2 bases and J dropped 4; count of bases not matched to a gene: 6. The length of the CDR3 is 14 residues. In germline, CDR1 is GTSNPN, CDR2 SVGIG (reference sequence).

CDR3 residues: CARSLPPPGGRGDEQFF. CDR3 bases: TGTGCCAGAAGCTTGCCACCACCGGGGGGCCGTGGGGATGAGCAGTTCTTC. The V and J genes are TRBV7-5 and TRBJ2-1; TRBD2, the table's D call, lacks a check against the DNA. TRBV7-5 is marked as a pseudogene. The length of the CDR3 is 17 residues.

DNA for the CDR3: TGCGCCGGCCGGAGGTGGGATTCACCCCTCCACTTT. Protein sequence: CAGRRWDSPLHF. The chain combines TRBV10-1 with TRBJ1-6; no reliable D call. V gave up 11 bases and J gave up 8 bases, with 13 bases separating them. Germline V gene data show CDR1 as WNHNN and CDR2 as SYGVQD (reference sequence). The CDR3 loop spans 12 amino acids.

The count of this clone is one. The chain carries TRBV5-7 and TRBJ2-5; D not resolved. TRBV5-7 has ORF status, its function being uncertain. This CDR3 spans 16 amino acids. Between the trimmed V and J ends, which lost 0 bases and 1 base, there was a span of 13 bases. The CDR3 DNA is TGTGCCAGCAGCTTGGGGGCCCGGGCCATCCAAGAGACCCAGTACTTC. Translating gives CASSLGARAIQETQYF.

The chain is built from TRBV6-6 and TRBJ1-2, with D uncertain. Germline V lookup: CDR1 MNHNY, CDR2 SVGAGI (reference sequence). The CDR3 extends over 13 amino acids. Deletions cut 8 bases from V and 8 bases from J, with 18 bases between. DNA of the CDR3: TGTGCCAGCTTAGAAAGCGGGGTGGGGGGCTACACCTTC. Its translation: CASLESGVGGYTF.

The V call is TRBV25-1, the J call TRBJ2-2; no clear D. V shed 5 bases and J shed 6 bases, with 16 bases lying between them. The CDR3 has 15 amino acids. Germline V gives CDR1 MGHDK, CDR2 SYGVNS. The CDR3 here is CASSNPHRGAGELFF. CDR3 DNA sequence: TGTGCCAGCAGTAACCCCCATAGAGGAGCCGGGGAGCTGTTTTTT.

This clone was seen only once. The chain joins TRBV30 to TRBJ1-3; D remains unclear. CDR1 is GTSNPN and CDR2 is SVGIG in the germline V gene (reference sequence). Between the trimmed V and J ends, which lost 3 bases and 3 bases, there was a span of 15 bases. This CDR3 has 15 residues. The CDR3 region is CAWSRLRGYGNTIYF. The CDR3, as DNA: TGTGCCTGGAGCCGACTGCGCGGCTATGGAAACACCATATATTTT.

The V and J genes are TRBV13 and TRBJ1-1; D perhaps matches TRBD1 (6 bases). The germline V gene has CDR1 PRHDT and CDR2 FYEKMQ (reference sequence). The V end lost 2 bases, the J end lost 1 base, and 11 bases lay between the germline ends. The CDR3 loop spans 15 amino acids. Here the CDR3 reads CASSLRGAANTEAFF. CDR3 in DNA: TGTGCCAGCAGCTTAAGGGGGGCGGCGAACACTGAAGCTTTCTTT.

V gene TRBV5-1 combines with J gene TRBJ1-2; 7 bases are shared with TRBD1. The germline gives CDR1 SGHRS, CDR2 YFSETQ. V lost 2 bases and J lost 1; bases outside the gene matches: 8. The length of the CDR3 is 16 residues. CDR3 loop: CASSFTTGEFNYGYTF. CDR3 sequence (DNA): TGCGCCAGCAGCTTCACCACAGGGGAATTTAACTATGGCTACACCTTC.

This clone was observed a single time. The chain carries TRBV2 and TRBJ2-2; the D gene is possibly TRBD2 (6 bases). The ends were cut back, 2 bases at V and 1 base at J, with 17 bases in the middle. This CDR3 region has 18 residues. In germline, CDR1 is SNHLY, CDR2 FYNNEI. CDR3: CASSERTTPLGNTGELFF. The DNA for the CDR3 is TGTGCCAGCAGTGAAAGGACTACCCCCCTGGGGAACACCGGGGAGCTGTTTTTT.

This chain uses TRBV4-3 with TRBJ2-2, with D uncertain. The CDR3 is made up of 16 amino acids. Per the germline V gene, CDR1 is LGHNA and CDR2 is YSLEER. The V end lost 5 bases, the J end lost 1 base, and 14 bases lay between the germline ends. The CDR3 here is CASSSPNEQNTGELFF. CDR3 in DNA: TGCGCCAGCAGCTCCCCGAACGAACAGAACACCGGGGAGCTGTTTTTT.

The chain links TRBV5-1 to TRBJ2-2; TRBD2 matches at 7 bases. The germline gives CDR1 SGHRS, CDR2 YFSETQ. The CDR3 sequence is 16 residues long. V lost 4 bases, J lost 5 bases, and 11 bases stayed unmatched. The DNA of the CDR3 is TGCGCCAGCAGCGCCCCGGGGGGTCAAATGACCGGGGAGCTGTTTTTT. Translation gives CASSAPGGQMTGELFF. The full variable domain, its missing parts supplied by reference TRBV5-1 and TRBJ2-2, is KAGVTQTPRYLIKTRGQQVTLSCSPISGHRSVSWYQQTPGQGLQFLFEYFSETQRNKGNFPGRFSGRQFSNSRSEMNVSTLELGDSALYLCASSAPGGQMTGELFFGEGSRLTVL.

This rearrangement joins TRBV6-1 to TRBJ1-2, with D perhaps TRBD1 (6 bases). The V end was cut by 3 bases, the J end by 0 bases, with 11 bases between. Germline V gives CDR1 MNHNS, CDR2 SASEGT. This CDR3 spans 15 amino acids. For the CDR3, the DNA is TGTGCCAGCAGTGAGGCTGGGGGCTCTAACTATGGCTACACCTTC. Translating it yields CASSEAGGSNYGYTF.

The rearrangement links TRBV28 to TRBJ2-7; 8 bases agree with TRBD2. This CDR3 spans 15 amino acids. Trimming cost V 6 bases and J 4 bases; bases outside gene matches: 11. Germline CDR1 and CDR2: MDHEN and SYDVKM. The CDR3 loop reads CASSPRSGGLYEQYF. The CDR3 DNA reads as TGTGCCAGCAGCCCCCGGAGCGGGGGACTTTACGAGCAGTACTTC.

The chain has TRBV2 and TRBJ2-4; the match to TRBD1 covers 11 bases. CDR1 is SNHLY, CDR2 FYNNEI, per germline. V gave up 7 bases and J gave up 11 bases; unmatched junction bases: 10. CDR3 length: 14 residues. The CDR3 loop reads CASTAGTGGYLQYF. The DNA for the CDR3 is TGTGCCAGCACTGCGGGGACAGGGGGTTACCTTCAGTACTTC.

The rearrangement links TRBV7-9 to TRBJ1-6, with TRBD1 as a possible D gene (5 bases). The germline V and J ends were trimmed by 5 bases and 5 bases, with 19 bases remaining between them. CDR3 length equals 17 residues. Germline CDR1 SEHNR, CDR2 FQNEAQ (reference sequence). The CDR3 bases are TGTGCCAGCAGCCCCCCCGTGGGGGGACGTGATAATTCACCCCTCCACTTT. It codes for CASSPPVGGRDNSPLHF.

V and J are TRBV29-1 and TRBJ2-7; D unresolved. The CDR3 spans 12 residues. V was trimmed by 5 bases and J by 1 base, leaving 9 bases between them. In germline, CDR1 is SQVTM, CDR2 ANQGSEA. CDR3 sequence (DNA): TGCAGCGTTCGTGCGGCATCCTACGAGCAGTACTTC. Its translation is CSVRAASYEQYF.

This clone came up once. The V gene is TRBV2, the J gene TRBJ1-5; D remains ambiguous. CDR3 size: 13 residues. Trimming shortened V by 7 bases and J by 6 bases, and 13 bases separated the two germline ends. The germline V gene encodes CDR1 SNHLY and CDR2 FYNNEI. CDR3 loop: CASTNKGGQPQHF. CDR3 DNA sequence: TGTGCCAGCACCAATAAAGGTGGTCAGCCCCAGCATTTT.